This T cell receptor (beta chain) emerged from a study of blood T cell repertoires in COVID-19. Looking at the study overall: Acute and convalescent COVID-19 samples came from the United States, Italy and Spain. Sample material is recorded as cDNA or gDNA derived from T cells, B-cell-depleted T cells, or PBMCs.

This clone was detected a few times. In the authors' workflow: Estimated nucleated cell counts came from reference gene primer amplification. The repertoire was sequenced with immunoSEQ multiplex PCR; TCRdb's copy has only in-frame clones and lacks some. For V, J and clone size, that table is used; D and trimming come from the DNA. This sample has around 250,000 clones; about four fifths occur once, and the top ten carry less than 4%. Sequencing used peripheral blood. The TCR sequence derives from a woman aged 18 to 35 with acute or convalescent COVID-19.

Here the CDR3 DNA reads TGTGCCAGCAGTTTATCCGGACAGGGTGAGGGCTACGAGCAGTACTTC. Its protein product is CASSLSGQGEGYEQYF. The chain carries TRBV27 and TRBJ2-7; 8 nucleotides match TRBD1. The V gene's germline CDR1 is MNHEY and CDR2 SMNVEV (reference sequence). CDR3 size: 16 residues. V dropped 0 bases and J dropped 3; count of bases not matched to a gene: 7.